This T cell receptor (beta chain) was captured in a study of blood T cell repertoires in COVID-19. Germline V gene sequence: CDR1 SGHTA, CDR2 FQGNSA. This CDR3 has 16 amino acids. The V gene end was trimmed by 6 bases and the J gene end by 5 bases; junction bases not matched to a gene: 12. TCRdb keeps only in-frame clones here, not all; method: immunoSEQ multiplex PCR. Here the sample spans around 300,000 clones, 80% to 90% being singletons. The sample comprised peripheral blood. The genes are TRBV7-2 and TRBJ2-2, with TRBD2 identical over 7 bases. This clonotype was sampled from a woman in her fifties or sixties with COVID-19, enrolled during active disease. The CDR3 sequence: CASRVRGSGGTGELFF. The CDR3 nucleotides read TGTGCCAGCAGGGTGCGCGGGAGTGGGGGAACCGGGGAGCTGTTTTTT.